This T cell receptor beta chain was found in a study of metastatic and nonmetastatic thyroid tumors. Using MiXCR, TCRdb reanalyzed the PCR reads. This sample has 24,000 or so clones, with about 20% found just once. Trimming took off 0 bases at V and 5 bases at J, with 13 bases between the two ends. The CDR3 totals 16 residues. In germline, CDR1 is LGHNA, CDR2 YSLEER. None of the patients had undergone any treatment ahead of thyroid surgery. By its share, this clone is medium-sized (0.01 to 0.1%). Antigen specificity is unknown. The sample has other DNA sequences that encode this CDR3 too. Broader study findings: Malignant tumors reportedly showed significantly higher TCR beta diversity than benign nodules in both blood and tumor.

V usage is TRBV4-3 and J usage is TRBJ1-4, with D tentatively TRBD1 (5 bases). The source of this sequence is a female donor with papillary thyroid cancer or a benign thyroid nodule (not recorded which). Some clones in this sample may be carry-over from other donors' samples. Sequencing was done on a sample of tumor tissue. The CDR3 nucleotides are TGCGCCAGCAGCCAAGATTTAGGGGACGGAAATGAAAAACTGTTTTTT. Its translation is CASSQDLGDGNEKLFF.